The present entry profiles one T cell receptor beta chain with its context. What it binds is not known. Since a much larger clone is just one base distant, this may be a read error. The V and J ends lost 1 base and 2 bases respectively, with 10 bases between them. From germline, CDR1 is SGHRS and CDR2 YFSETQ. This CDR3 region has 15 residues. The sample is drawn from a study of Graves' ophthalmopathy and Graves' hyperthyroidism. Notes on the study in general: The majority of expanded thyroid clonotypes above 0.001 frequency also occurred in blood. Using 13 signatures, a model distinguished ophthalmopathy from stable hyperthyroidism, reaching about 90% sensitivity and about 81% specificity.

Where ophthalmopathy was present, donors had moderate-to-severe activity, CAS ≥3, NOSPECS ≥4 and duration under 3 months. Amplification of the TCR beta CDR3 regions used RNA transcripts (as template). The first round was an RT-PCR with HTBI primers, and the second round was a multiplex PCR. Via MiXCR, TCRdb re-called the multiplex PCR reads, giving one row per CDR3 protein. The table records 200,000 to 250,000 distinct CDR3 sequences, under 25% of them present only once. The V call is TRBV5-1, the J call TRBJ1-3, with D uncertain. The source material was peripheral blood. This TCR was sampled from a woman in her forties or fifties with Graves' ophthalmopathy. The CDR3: CASSLNTAAGNTIYF. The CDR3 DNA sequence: TGCGCCAGCAGCTTGAACACGGCCGCTGGAAACACCATATATTTT.